The present TCR beta chain was sequenced within a study of STAT5B mutations in CD4+ large granular lymphocyte leukemia. Study-wide background: Among healthy controls, a particular HLA allele went with more CDR3 'QG' motifs.

CDR3 length: 11 residues. CDR1 and CDR2 from the germline V gene are PRHDT and FYEKMQ (reference sequence). V lost 6 bases and J 4 bases, leaving 6 bases between the germline ends. Control samples were healthy donors' buffy coats. The method was immunoSEQ multiplex PCR; TCRdb's version includes in-frame clones alone and lacks a portion of them. The data hold 30,000 to 40,000 clones, with 65% to 90% observed a single time. V is TRBV13 and J is TRBJ1-1; no reliable D call. This clonotype originated in a human donor in good health. Sequenced sample: CD4+ T cells from blood buffy coats. CDR3 nucleotide sequence: TGTGCCAGCAGTTCCCGCACTGAAGCTTTCTTT. It translates to CASSSRTEAFF.